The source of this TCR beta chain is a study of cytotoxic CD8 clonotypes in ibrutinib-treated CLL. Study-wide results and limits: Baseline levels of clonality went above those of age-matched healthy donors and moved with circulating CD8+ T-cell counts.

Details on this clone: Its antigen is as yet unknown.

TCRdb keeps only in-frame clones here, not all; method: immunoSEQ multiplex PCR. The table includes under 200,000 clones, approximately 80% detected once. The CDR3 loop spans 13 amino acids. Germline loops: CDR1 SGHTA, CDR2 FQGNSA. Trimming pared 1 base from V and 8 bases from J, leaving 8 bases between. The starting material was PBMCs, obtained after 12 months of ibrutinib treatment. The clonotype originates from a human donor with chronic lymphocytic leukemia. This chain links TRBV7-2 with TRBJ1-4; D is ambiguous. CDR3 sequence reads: CASSLGPLEKLFF. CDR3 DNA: TGTGCCAGCAGCTTAGGACCCTTGGAAAAACTGTTTTTT.